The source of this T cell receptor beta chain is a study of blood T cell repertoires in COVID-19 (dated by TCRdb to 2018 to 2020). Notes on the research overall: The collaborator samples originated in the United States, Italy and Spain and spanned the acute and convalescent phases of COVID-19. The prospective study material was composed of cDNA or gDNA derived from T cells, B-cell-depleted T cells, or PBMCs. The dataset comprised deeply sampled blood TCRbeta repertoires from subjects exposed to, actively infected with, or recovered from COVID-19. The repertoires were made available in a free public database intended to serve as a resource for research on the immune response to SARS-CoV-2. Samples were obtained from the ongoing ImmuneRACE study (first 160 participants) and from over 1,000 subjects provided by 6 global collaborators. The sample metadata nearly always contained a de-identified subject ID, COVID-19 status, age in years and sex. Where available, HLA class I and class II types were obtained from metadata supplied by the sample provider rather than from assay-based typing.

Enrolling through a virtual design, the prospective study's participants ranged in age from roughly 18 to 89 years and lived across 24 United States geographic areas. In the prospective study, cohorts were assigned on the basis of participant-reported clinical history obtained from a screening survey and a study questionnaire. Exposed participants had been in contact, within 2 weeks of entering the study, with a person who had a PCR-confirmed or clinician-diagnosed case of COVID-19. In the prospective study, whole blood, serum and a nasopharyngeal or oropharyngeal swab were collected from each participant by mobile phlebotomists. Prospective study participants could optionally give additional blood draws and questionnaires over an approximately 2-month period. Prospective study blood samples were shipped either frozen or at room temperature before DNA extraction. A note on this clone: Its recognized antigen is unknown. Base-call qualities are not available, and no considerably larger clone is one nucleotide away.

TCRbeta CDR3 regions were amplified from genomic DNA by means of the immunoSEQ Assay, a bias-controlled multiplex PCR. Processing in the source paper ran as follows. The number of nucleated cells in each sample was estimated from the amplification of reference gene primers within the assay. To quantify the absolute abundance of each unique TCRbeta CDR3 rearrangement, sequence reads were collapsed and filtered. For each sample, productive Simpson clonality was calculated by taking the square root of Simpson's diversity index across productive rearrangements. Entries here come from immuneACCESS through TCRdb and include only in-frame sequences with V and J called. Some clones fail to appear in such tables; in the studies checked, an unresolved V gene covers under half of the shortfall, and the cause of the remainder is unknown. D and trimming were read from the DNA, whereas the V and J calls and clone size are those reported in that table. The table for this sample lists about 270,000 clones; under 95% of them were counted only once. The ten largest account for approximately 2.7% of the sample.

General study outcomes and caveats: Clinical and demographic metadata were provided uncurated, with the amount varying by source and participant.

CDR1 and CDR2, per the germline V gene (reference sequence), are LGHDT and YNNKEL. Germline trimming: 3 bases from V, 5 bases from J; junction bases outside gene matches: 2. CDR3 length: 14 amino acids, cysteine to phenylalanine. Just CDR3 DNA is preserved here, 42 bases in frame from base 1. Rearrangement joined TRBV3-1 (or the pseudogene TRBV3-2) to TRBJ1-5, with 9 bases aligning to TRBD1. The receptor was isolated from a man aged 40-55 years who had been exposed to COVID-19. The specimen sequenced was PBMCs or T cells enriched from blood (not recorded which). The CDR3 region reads CASSQGQGYQPQHF. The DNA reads TGTGCCAGCAGCCAGGGACAGGGATATCAGCCCCAGCATTTT.